This is a list of T cell receptor beta chains from one sample in a study of lymphopenia after photon versus proton radiotherapy. Sequenced by immunoSEQ multiplex PCR; TCRdb stores in-frame clones only, minus some. Among some 31,000 clones listed, 75% to 90% were seen once. This specimen was peripheral blood, taken from a patient treated with proton-based radiotherapy. These receptor sequences come from a woman aged 70-85 years with pancreatic cancer. The CDR3 runs from the conserved cysteine through the conserved F or W. A D gene is named only where the DNA matches it firmly. A row's size may be missing; if present it is once, few, many or a size class.

>TRBV11-2|TRBD2|TRBJ2-1|.
CASSLESSGRPYEQFF
TGTGCCAGCAGCTTAGAGTCCAGCGGGAGGCCCTATGAGCAGTTCTTC
>TRBV5-4|TRBD2|TRBJ2-2|.
CASSSGTSFSGELFF
TGTGCCAGCAGCAGCGGGACTAGTTTCTCCGGGGAGCTGTTTTTT
>TRBV7-2|TRBD1|TRBJ1-1|.
CASSSQPGQGSTEAFF
TGTGCCAGCAGCTCCCAACCGGGACAGGGGTCCACTGAAGCTTTCTTT
>TRBV18|.|TRBJ2-7|.
CASSPTGNYEQYF
TGTGCCAGCTCACCGACTGGGAACTACGAGCAGTACTTC
>TRBV28|.|TRBJ2-1|.
CATLATGAAHNEQFF
TGTGCCACCTTAGCGACGGGGGCCGCCCACAATGAGCAGTTCTTC
>TRBV28|.|TRBJ2-7|few
CASRPPHRSYEQYF
TGTGCCAGCCGCCCCCCACACCGATCCTACGAGCAGTACTTC
>TRBV7-3|.|TRBJ2-6|.
CASSPTGAGANVLTF
TGTGCCAGCAGCCCCACAGGAGCTGGGGCCAACGTCCTGACTTTC
>TRBV19|TRBD1|TRBJ2-5|.
CASSILTGTGKETQYF
TGTGCCAGTAGTATATTGACCGGGACAGGTAAAGAGACCCAGTACTTC
>TRBV6-4|.|TRBJ2-7|.
CASSDRQGDEQYF
TGTGCCAGCAGTGACAGGCAGGGCGACGAGCAGTACTTC
>TRBV30|TRBD1|TRBJ2-5|.
CAWSVRGRGRGKTQYF
TGTGCCTGGAGTGTACGGGGCAGGGGGCGCGGGAAGACCCAGTACTTC
>TRBV7-6|TRBD1|TRBJ1-5|few
CASSLGQGAHQPQHF
TGTGCCAGCAGCTTAGGACAGGGGGCACATCAGCCCCAGCATTTT
>TRBV6-4|TRBD2|TRBJ2-7|.
CASSALAGGPDEQYF
TGTGCCAGCAGTGCCCTAGCGGGAGGGCCCGACGAGCAGTACTTC
>TRBV18|TRBD1|TRBJ2-5|.
CASSPETGAETQYF
TGTGCCAGCTCACCCGAGACAGGGGCAGAGACCCAGTACTTC
>TRBV4-2|.|TRBJ1-3|.
CASSQEQVSGNTIYF
TGTGCCAGCAGCCAGGAACAAGTCTCTGGAAACACCATATATTTT
>TRBV29-1|.|TRBJ2-2|few
CSVGTLAGTGELFF
TGCAGCGTTGGGACACTCGCGGGTACCGGGGAGCTGTTTTTT
>TRBV18|.|TRBJ1-1|medium-sized
CASSPQHTEAFF
TGTGCCAGCTCACCTCAGCACACTGAAGCTTTCTTT